This TCR beta chain stems from a study of cytomegalovirus exposure and HLA in healthy donors. Findings and caveats of the study: A previous analysis found most TCR beta V segments productive roughly 87% or roughly 30% of the time. Excluded: some indistinguishable V segments such as TRBV6-2 and TRBV6-3.

Remarks on this clone: What it binds is unknown. Its ends do not fully match the called genes, so a read error is possible.

Germline CDR1 and CDR2: SGHAT and FQNNGV. The CDR3 sequence is 13 residues long. This PCR relied on a set of 60 Vbeta primers and 13 Jbeta primers. Data came from immunoSEQ multiplex PCR; TCRdb stores just in-frame clones and leaves some out. The top ten clones hold around 6.8% of a sample with about 160,000 clones, under 75% of them seen once. This sequence was found in a man in his forties in good health and CMV-seropositive. Sequenced material: PBMCs. V usage is TRBV11-2 and J usage is TRBJ2-7; 8 nucleotides align to TRBD1. CDR3 coding DNA: TGTGCCAGCAGCATAGACAGGGGTCACGAGCAGTACTTC. It is translated as CASSIDRGHEQYF.